The TCR beta chain under discussion was sequenced for a study of blood T cells in healthy people across ages. Trimming stripped 0 bases from V and 1 base from J, with 7 bases between. Germline CDR1 is SGHRS and CDR2 is YFSETQ. The CDR3 has 14 amino acids. A second roughly 7 to 12 cycle PCR used barcoded and J-beta primers. TCRdb analysed the 5' RACE reads with MiXCR anew, one entry per CDR3 protein. The sample lists roughly 1,100,000 distinct CDR3 sequences; 20% to 25% were seen once. Another study also made use of these data, one on T cells of mothers and their children. That work states: There were over 9.5 million TCR beta CDR3 reads from each mother and about 3 million from each child. The study found slightly higher but non-significant overlap in related versus unrelated mother-child pairs.

The source of this sequence is a girl aged 2 to 9 in good health. The V gene is TRBV5-1, the J gene TRBJ1-1; D call uncertain. Sequenced: blood. CDR3 nucleotide sequence: TGCGCCAGCAGCTTGGCCACACCGAACACTGAAGCTTTCTTT. This sequence encodes CASSLATPNTEAFF.